A single sample is the source of the 20 T cell receptor beta chains below, sequenced in a study of post-analysis software for immune sequencing data. Antigen specificity for these receptors is unknown. Tagging with unique molecular identifiers was a feature of the TCR beta cDNA libraries. TCRdb itself ran the PCR reads through MiXCR, one entry per CDR3 protein. The sample has hundreds of thousands of distinct CDR3 sequences, over 45% seen once. Study results and limitations: About 5 TRBV segments occurring more often in patients than controls included TRBV5-6, TRBV5-1 and TRBV20-1.

Sequencing input: blood. The receptors derive from a girl aged 2 to 10 with multiple sclerosis.

The genes are TRBV6-5 and TRBJ1-6, with TRBD1 identical over 8 bases. With V trimmed by 4 bases and J by 10 bases, 3 bases remained unmatched. CDR1 and CDR2 from the germline V gene are MNHEY and SVGAGI. The length of the CDR3 is 13 residues. CDR3 region: CASSWTGNSPLHF. For the CDR3, the DNA is TGTGCCAGCAGTTGGACAGGGAACTCACCCCTCCACTTT.

For the CDR3, the DNA is TGTGCCAGCAGCGTCGGACGGCTCATCAACGAGCAGTACTTC. It translates to CASSVGRLINEQYF. This chain joins TRBV27 and TRBJ2-4, with D hard to call. Near its end, the DNA agrees better with TRBJ2-7, so the J call may be wrong. The CDR3 consists of 14 residues. Germline assignment: CDR1 MNHEY and CDR2 SMNVEV (reference sequence).

Only one count was recorded for this clonotype. The gene calls are TRBV7-9 and TRBJ2-4; D is possibly TRBD1 (5 bases). Deletions cut 1 base from V and 0 bases from J, with 13 bases between. The CDR3 has 17 residues. Per the germline V gene, CDR1 is SEHNR and CDR2 is FQNEAQ (reference sequence). CDR3 coding DNA: TGTGCCAGCAGCTTAGTGTGGCAGGGCCGAGCCAAAAACATTCAGTACTTC. Residues: CASSLVWQGRAKNIQYF.

The V and J genes are TRBV6-2 or TRBV6-3 and TRBJ1-2; tentatively, D is TRBD1 (5 bases). V was shortened by 0 bases and J by 6 bases, with 14 bases between the two germline ends. The germline V gene has CDR1 MNHEY and CDR2 SVGEGT. The CDR3 sequence is 15 residues long. The CDR3 is CASSYSPREIDGYTF. In DNA, the CDR3 is TGTGCCAGCAGTTACTCCCCCAGGGAGATCGATGGCTACACCTTC.

V gene TRBV5-1 combines with J gene TRBJ1-1; TRBD1 might be the D (5 bases). The V end was cut by 0 bases, the J end by 2 bases, with 14 bases between. The CDR3 totals 16 residues. Looked up from germline, CDR1 is SGHRS and CDR2 is YFSETQ. The CDR3 coding sequence is TGCGCCAGCAGCTTGGAGGGGACGGACTTTAACACTGAAGCTTTCTTT. Translating it yields CASSLEGTDFNTEAFF.

V is TRBV27 and J is TRBJ2-7; 8 bases align to TRBD2. The V and J ends lost 9 bases and 1 base, in that order; junction bases with no gene match: 11. Germline-derived CDR1 and CDR2 are MNHEY and SMNVEV (reference sequence). This CDR3 comprises 15 residues. DNA of the CDR3: TGTGCCAGTCGTGGGGGGCGGGAGGTATCCTACGAGCAGTACTTC. It translates to CASRGGREVSYEQYF.

This chain uses TRBV13 with TRBJ2-7; TRBD2 matches 11 bases. V lost 5 bases to trimming and J lost 5 bases; unmatched junction nucleotides: 8. The V gene's germline CDR1 is PRHDT and CDR2 FYEKMQ (reference sequence). This CDR3 has 15 amino acids. The CDR3 coding sequence is TGTGCCAGCAGCACCCTAATAGCGGGAGGGGACGAGCAGTACTTC. This translates into CASSTLIAGGDEQYF.

This chain links TRBV20-1 with TRBJ2-3; possible D gene TRBD2, 6 bases. The CDR3 length is 14 residues. Germline V CDR1 and CDR2: DFQATT, SNEGSKA (reference sequence). The V end was cut by 4 bases, the J end by 2 bases, with 13 bases between. The CDR3 nucleotides read TGCAGTGCTACTAAAGGACTAAACACAGATACGCAGTATTTT. It encodes CSATKGLNTDTQYF.

The chain links TRBV6-5 to TRBJ1-2; 7 nucleotides agree with TRBD1. V dropped 7 bases and J dropped 6; count of bases not matched to a gene: 8. Looked up from germline, CDR1 is MNHEY and CDR2 is SVGAGI. The CDR3 contains 13 residues. CDR3 in DNA: TGTGCCAGCACCTACCGACAGGGAGATGGCTACACCTTC. It translates to CASTYRQGDGYTF.

This clonotype was observed a few times. The rearrangement links TRBV6-1 to TRBJ2-3; 7 nucleotides line up with TRBD2. Germline V gene sequence: CDR1 MNHNS, CDR2 SASEGT. The ends lost 6 bases at V and 3 bases at J; junction bases unmatched: 18. This CDR3 comprises 18 residues. The chain's CDR3 is CASSQSHGGTYRTDTQYF. CDR3 bases: TGTGCCAGCAGCCAGAGCCACGGGGGGACGTACCGAACAGATACGCAGTATTTT.

J is TRBJ2-5 and V is TRBV27; D call uncertain. The CDR3 consists of 13 residues. V was pared by 0 bases and J by 11 bases, with 13 bases between. Germline V gene data show CDR1 as MNHEY and CDR2 as SMNVEV (reference sequence). In nucleotides, the CDR3 is TGTGCCAGCAGTTTATCGGCAGGCAATGAGCAGTACTTC. Residues: CASSLSAGNEQYF.

This sequence joins TRBV5-1 and TRBJ2-2, with D possibly matching TRBD1 (6 bases). CDR1 is SGHRS, CDR2 YFSETQ, per germline. This CDR3 region has 16 residues. Trimming pared 3 bases from V and 4 bases from J, leaving 16 bases between. The CDR3 region is CASSSIGGRSTGELFF. CDR3 in DNA: TGCGCCAGCAGCTCTATTGGGGGCCGAAGCACCGGGGAGCTGTTTTTT.

The chain combines TRBV6-5 with TRBJ1-5; no definite D call. Looked up from germline, CDR1 is MNHEY and CDR2 is SVGAGI. The CDR3 totals 14 residues. V was pared by 0 bases and J by 8 bases, with 11 bases between. The CDR3 bases are TGTGCCAGCAGTTACTCAGTCAAGAGGGAGCCCCAGCATTTT. As protein: CASSYSVKREPQHF.

This sequence joins TRBV29-1 and TRBJ1-1; D is undetermined. CDR3 length: 15 residues. Germline values: CDR1 SQVTM, CDR2 ANQGSEA. Trimming stripped 3 bases from V and 3 bases from J, with 17 bases between. The CDR3 DNA reads as TGCAGCGTTGACATGAAGGTCAGATTAGACACTGAAGCTTTCTTT. This translates into CSVDMKVRLDTEAFF.

This chain uses TRBV7-2 with TRBJ2-3; no firm D call. The length of the CDR3 is 14 residues. V shed 2 bases and J shed 6 bases, with 12 bases lying between them. Germline V gives CDR1 SGHTA, CDR2 FQGNSA. CDR3 protein: CASSLSPPPDTQYF. CDR3 coding DNA: TGTGCCAGCAGCTTAAGTCCTCCACCGGATACGCAGTATTTT.

The V gene is TRBV5-1, the J gene TRBJ2-4; 10 bases are a match to TRBD1. Trimming cost V 2 bases and J 13 bases; bases outside gene matches: 6. Germline values: CDR1 SGHRS, CDR2 YFSETQ. This CDR3 has 13 amino acids. The CDR3 nucleotides are TGCGCCAGCAGCTTTGGGACAGGGGAGGAGCAGTACTTC. It encodes CASSFGTGEEQYF.

This rearrangement joins TRBV7-8 to TRBJ1-5; TRBD1 agrees at 10 bases. Trimming took 2 bases from V and 4 from J; bases not matched to a gene: 2. The CDR3 is made up of 15 amino acids. Germline lookup yields CDR1 SGHVS and CDR2 FQNEAQ. The CDR3 DNA reads as TGTGCCAGCAGCTTAATGGGACAGGGGAATCAGCCCCAGCATTTT. This gives the protein CASSLMGQGNQPQHF.

J is TRBJ2-7 and V is TRBV20-1; 8 positions agree with TRBD2. The better agreement between TRBJ2-5 and the DNA end casts doubt on the J call. The CDR3 is 13 amino acids. CDR1 and CDR2 (germline): DFQATT, SNEGSKA (reference sequence). CDR3 amino acids: CSAPTSGRETQYF. The CDR3 DNA is TGCAGTGCTCCAACTAGCGGTCGGGAGACCCAGTACTTC.

This clonotype was seen a few times. V gene TRBV7-9 combines with J gene TRBJ1-5; D may be TRBD1 (5 bases). Trimming cost V 5 bases and J 1 base, with 12 bases left between them. The CDR3 loop spans 15 amino acids. Germline V gene lookup returns CDR1 SEHNR and CDR2 FQNEAQ (reference sequence). CDR3 sequence: CASSPEGRSNQPQHF. CDR3 in DNA: TGTGCCAGCAGCCCTGAGGGACGGAGCAATCAGCCCCAGCATTTT.

This chain connects TRBV6-1 to TRBJ1-5; D is ambiguous. V was cut by 8 bases and J by 0 bases, with 11 bases left in between. The CDR3 is 14 residues long. Germline-derived CDR1 and CDR2 are MNHNS and SASEGT. CDR3 sequence: CASSASYSNQPQHF. CDR3 DNA: TGTGCCAGCTCAGCTAGCTATAGCAATCAGCCCCAGCATTTT.